One sample yielded the 27 T cell receptor beta chains listed below, sequenced in a study of technical replicates of blood from a handful of donors. This table comes from immunoSEQ multiplex PCR, and its TCRdb copy is limited to in-frame clones, with some not included. The sample lists 80,000 to 95,000 clones; around 92% were seen once. Sequencing was done on a sample of T cells isolated from PBMCs. The receptors originated from a human donor in good health.

V gene TRBV2 combines with J gene TRBJ2-7; 9 bases agree with TRBD1. CDR3 length: 15 residues. Germline CDR1 reads SNHLY; CDR2 reads FYNNEI. The V segment lost 3 bases and the J segment 4 bases; nucleotides outside the gene matches: 7. In nucleotides, the CDR3 is TGTGCCAGCAGTGAGGGACAGGGAAGTTGGTACGAGCAGTACTTC. Translating gives CASSEGQGSWYEQYF. Looking up the rest from reference TRBV2 and TRBJ2-7 gives the full variable domain: EPEVTQTPSHQVTQMGQEVILRCVPISNHLYFYWYRQILGQKVEFLVSFYNNEISEKSEIFDDQFSVERPDGSNFTLKIRSTKLEDSAMYFCASSEGQGSWYEQYFGPGTRLTVT.

CDR3 residues: CASRLEDKLFF. The CDR3 coding sequence is TGTGCCAGCAGGTTGGAGGATAAACTGTTTTTT. The chain couples TRBV7-2 to TRBJ1-4; D is uncertain. The V gene's germline CDR1 is SGHTA and CDR2 FQGNSA. Between the trimmed V and J ends, which lost 6 bases and 11 bases, there was a span of 10 bases. This CDR3 is built from 11 residues.

CDR3 sequence reads: CASSHGQGETNEKLFF. For the CDR3, the DNA is TGTGCCAGCAGTCACGGACAGGGGGAAACTAATGAAAAACTGTTTTTT. This rearrangement joins TRBV27 to TRBJ1-4; TRBD1 agrees at 10 bases. The CDR3 loop spans 16 amino acids. Germline V gene sequence: CDR1 MNHEY, CDR2 SMNVEV (reference sequence). Losses at the gene ends were 5 bases for V and 1 base for J; bases not matched to a gene: 4.

This clone is a singleton in its sample. This sequence joins TRBV27 and TRBJ1-2, with D possibly matching TRBD1 (5 bases). V lost 3 bases, J lost 0 bases, and 17 bases lay in between. The CDR3 runs 17 residues. Germline V gene sequence: CDR1 MNHEY, CDR2 SMNVEV (reference sequence). DNA for the CDR3: TGTGCCAGCAGTTTGGGCCCTACAGGCGCAGCTAACTATGGCTACACCTTC. The encoded protein is CASSLGPTGAANYGYTF.

CDR3 loop: CASSVGQGAYTQYF. DNA of the CDR3: TGCGCCAGCAGCGTGGGACAGGGGGCCTATACGCAGTATTTT. V and J are TRBV5-1 and TRBJ2-3; 12 positions match TRBD1. CDR1 is SGHRS, CDR2 YFSETQ, per germline. The ends lost 4 bases at V and 7 bases at J; junction bases unmatched: 4. CDR3 length: 14 amino acids.

V is TRBV20-1 and J is TRBJ1-2, with no clear D. Trimming cost V 3 bases and J 7 bases, with 9 bases left between them. CDR3 length equals 11 residues. The V gene's germline CDR1 is DFQATT and CDR2 SNEGSKA (reference sequence). The CDR3 protein is CSASRGFGYTF. In nucleotides, the CDR3 is TGCAGTGCTAGCAGAGGTTTTGGCTACACCTTC.

This clone has only one observation. A junction boundary mismatches the germline segment, possibly from a read error. DNA for the CDR3: TGTGCTAGCAGCTTAAGGGGGCTCTATGGCTACACCTTC. This codes for CASSLRGLYGYTF. This chain links TRBV7-7 with TRBJ1-2, with 7 bases matching TRBD1. Germline assignment: CDR1 SSHAT and CDR2 FNYEAQ (reference sequence). This CDR3 is built from 13 residues.

The J gene is TRBJ1-4, the V gene TRBV4-1, with D perhaps matching TRBD1 (6 bases). Germline V lookup: CDR1 MGHRA, CDR2 YSYEKL. This CDR3 spans 12 amino acids. V was cut by 2 bases and J by 15 bases, with 13 bases left in between. CDR3 in DNA: TGCGCCAGCAGCCAACCCCTCGGGACATTGTTTTTT. It specifies CASSQPLGTLFF.

The chain carries TRBV7-3 and TRBJ2-1, with TRBD2 identical over 9 bases. CDR1 is SGHTA, CDR2 FQGTGA, per germline. V shed 6 bases, J shed 4 bases, and the junction held 10 bases outside the gene matches. The CDR3 runs 16 residues. The CDR3 nucleotides are TGTGCCAGCAGTCTCGCGGGAGGGGGGAAATACAATGAGCAGTTCTTC. This codes for CASSLAGGGKYNEQFF.

V is TRBV6-1 and J is TRBJ1-5; no firm D call. The CDR3 has 14 amino acids. Germline V gene data show CDR1 as MNHNS and CDR2 as SASEGT. The V and J ends lost 7 bases and 2 bases respectively, with 12 bases between them. Here the CDR3 DNA reads TGTGCCAGCATGGGAGTATCGGGCAATCAGCCCCAGCATTTT. It encodes CASMGVSGNQPQHF.

Only one count was recorded for this clone. The gene calls are TRBV10-2 and TRBJ2-2; the match to TRBD1 covers 7 bases. The CDR3 is made up of 16 amino acids. Germline CDR1 WSHSY, CDR2 SAAADI. With V trimmed by 7 bases and J by 3 bases, 11 bases remained unmatched. The CDR3 sequence: CASKTSGTADTGELFF. The CDR3 DNA sequence: TGCGCCAGCAAAACTTCCGGGACAGCAGACACCGGGGAGCTGTTTTTT.

The chain uses TRBV6-1 and TRBJ1-5; D is uncertain. The length of the CDR3 is 13 residues. Germline V gene lookup returns CDR1 MNHNS and CDR2 SASEGT. The V gene lost 6 bases and the J gene lost 1 base, with 7 bases spanning the gap. CDR3 amino acids: CASREVSNQPQHF. The CDR3 DNA reads as TGTGCCAGCAGGGAGGTGAGCAATCAGCCCCAGCATTTT.

CDR3 residues: CASVGLAGIYEQYF. The CDR3 DNA reads as TGTGCCAGCGTGGGACTAGCGGGGATCTACGAGCAGTACTTC. V is TRBV7-2 and J is TRBJ2-7; 13 positions match TRBD2. This CDR3 is built from 14 residues. Losses at the gene ends were 8 bases for V and 3 bases for J; bases not matched to a gene: 4. Per the germline V gene, CDR1 is SGHTA and CDR2 is FQGNSA. The variable domain in full, with the rest retrieved from reference TRBV7-2 and TRBJ2-7, is GAGVSQSPSNKVTEKGKDVELRCDPISGHTALYWYRQSLGQGLEFLIYFQGNSAPDKSGLPSDRFSAERTGGSVSTLTIQRTQQEDSAVYLCASVGLAGIYEQYFGPGTRLTVT.

V and J are TRBV30 and TRBJ2-7; the match to TRBD2 covers 9 bases. Germline CDR1 reads GTSNPN; CDR2 reads SVGIG (reference sequence). After removal of 4 bases from V and 3 bases from J, the junction contained 4 bases not matched to a gene. This CDR3 region has 13 residues. CDR3 amino acids: CAWNPAGGYEQYF. The CDR3 DNA reads as TGTGCCTGGAATCCAGCGGGGGGCTACGAGCAGTACTTC.

Only one count was recorded for this clone. This rearrangement joins TRBV19 to TRBJ2-1; D not resolved. The CDR3 length is 15 residues. CDR1 and CDR2 (germline): LNHDA, SQIVND (reference sequence). The V and J ends lost 4 bases and 0 bases respectively, with 10 bases between them. CDR3: CASSTVAFSYNEQFF. In DNA, the CDR3 is TGTGCCAGTAGTACCGTTGCGTTCTCCTACAATGAGCAGTTCTTC.

This chain connects TRBV19 to TRBJ2-3, with 7 bases aligning to TRBD2. The CDR3 runs to 16 residues. In germline, CDR1 is LNHDA, CDR2 SQIVND (reference sequence). V trimming: 5 bases; J trimming: 4 bases; junction bases outside the gene matches: 12. In DNA, the CDR3 is TGTGCCAGTAGTGTCCGAAGAAGCGGGACGGCAGATACGCAGTATTTT. Its translation: CASSVRRSGTADTQYF.

CDR3 loop: CASSSATLGIRNNEQFF. CDR3 sequence (DNA): TGTGCCAGCAGTTCAGCGACGCTAGGAATTCGTAACAATGAGCAGTTCTTC. This chain links TRBV28 with TRBJ2-1; no firm D call. CDR1 MDHEN and CDR2 SYDVKM come from the germline V gene. V was pared by 4 bases and J by 5 bases, with 21 bases between. The CDR3 is 17 residues long.

The chain links TRBV11-2 to TRBJ2-1, with TRBD2 identical over 11 bases. Trimming took 1 base from V and 0 from J; bases not matched to a gene: 8. The CDR3 covers 19 residues. Germline V gene sequence: CDR1 SGHAT, CDR2 FQNNGV. The CDR3: CASSLGVGTSGSSYNEQFF. The CDR3 DNA reads TGTGCCAGCAGCTTAGGGGTCGGGACTAGCGGAAGCTCCTACAATGAGCAGTTCTTC.

The chain joins TRBV2 to TRBJ1-1; no clear D. CDR1 is SNHLY and CDR2 is FYNNEI in the germline V gene. The CDR3 runs to 14 residues. The ends were cut back, 3 bases at V and 3 bases at J, with 11 bases in the middle. The CDR3 here is CASSDRRRDTEAFF. The CDR3 coding sequence is TGTGCCAGCAGTGATCGACGGAGGGACACTGAAGCTTTCTTT.

This sequence joins TRBV14 and TRBJ2-7; 7 bases are shared with TRBD1. The junction had 11 bases not matched to a gene; V was cut back by 3 bases and J by 3 bases. CDR1 and CDR2 from the germline V gene are SGHDN and FVKESK. The CDR3 has 16 amino acids. Here the CDR3 reads CASSQLPGQMGYEQYF. The DNA of the CDR3 is TGTGCCAGCAGCCAGCTACCGGGACAGATGGGCTACGAGCAGTACTTC.

CDR3 coding DNA: TGTGCCAGCTCGGCGGGACAGGGCCCCTACGAGCAGTACTTC. This translates into CASSAGQGPYEQYF. The chain joins TRBV18 to TRBJ2-7; 9 bases match TRBD1. Germline lookup yields CDR1 KGHSH and CDR2 LQKENI. CDR3 length: 14 residues. V lost 6 bases to trimming and J lost 2 bases; unmatched junction nucleotides: 5.

The chain recombines TRBV11-2 with TRBJ2-1, with unresolved D. Germline CDR1 reads SGHAT; CDR2 reads FQNNGV. Trimming shortened V by 5 bases and J by 10 bases, and 18 bases separated the two germline ends. There are 14 residues in the CDR3. The CDR3 loop is CASSPLGFSGEQFF. The CDR3 DNA sequence: TGTGCCAGCAGCCCCCTGGGTTTTTCCGGGGAGCAGTTCTTC.

The chain is built from TRBV11-2 and TRBJ1-2; D remains ambiguous. The CDR3 totals 13 residues. With 5 bases removed from V and 8 bases from J, the gap between germline ends came to 15 bases. Germline CDR1 reads SGHAT; CDR2 reads FQNNGV. CDR3 protein: CASSLPGVRGYTF. CDR3 sequence (DNA): TGTGCCAGCAGCCTCCCCGGGGTTCGCGGCTACACCTTC.

The V call is TRBV5-1, the J call TRBJ2-3; D perhaps matches TRBD1 (5 bases). With 4 bases removed from V and 1 base from J, the gap between germline ends came to 13 bases. CDR1 SGHRS and CDR2 YFSETQ come from the germline V gene. This CDR3 spans 15 amino acids. This CDR3 is CASSLQAVGTDTQYF. CDR3 sequence (DNA): TGCGCCAGCAGCCTACAGGCTGTTGGCACAGATACGCAGTATTTT. The variable domain in full, with the rest retrieved from reference TRBV5-1 and TRBJ2-3, is KAGVTQTPRYLIKTRGQQVTLSCSPISGHRSVSWYQQTPGQGLQFLFEYFSETQRNKGNFPGRFSGRQFSNSRSEMNVSTLELGDSALYLCASSLQAVGTDTQYFGPGTRLTVL.

The rearrangement uses TRBV28 and TRBJ2-5; 7 nucleotides agree with TRBD2. Germline CDR1 and CDR2: MDHEN and SYDVKM. Trimming at V came to 6 bases and at J to 1 base, leaving 11 bases not matched to a gene. The CDR3 length is 16 residues. CDR3 region: CASSPTSPGGQETQYF. The CDR3 DNA reads TGTGCCAGCAGCCCCACCTCCCCGGGGGGCCAAGAGACCCAGTACTTC.

In DNA form, the CDR3 reads TGTGCCAGCAGCTTTGAGTCGGGTATCGTCGGGGAGCTGTTTTTT. Amino acid sequence: CASSFESGIVGELFF. The chain couples TRBV11-1 to TRBJ2-2; D remains unclear. The CDR3 is made up of 15 amino acids. CDR1 and CDR2 (germline): SGHAT, FQDESV (reference sequence). V lost 3 bases and J 7 bases, leaving 15 bases between the germline ends.

CDR3 loop: CATVLRTGTGDDGEAFF. CDR3 nucleotide sequence: TGTGCCACCGTCTTACGGACCGGGACAGGGGATGATGGTGAAGCTTTCTTT. The chain employs TRBV19 and TRBJ1-1, with 10 bases that match TRBD1. V was pared by 10 bases and J by 7 bases, with 21 bases of the junction left unmatched. Germline V gives CDR1 LNHDA, CDR2 SQIVND (reference sequence). CDR3 length: 17 residues.